A selection of T cell receptor beta chains follows, all from one sample in a study of blood T cell repertoires in COVID-19. Assay used: immunoSEQ multiplex PCR; TCRdb lists only in-frame clones, some missing. The data contain over 100,000 clones, approximately 84% of them singletons. The sample comprised peripheral blood. These TCRs come from a man between 35 and 55 years old with active or convalescent COVID-19. The CDR3 runs from the conserved cysteine through the conserved F or W. Fields, in order: CDR3 DNA, CDR3 protein, V gene, clone size, J gene, D gene. The D gene is left open where the match is weak. Clone size is shown for a subset of rows, as once, few, many or a class of expanded clone.

CDR3 DNA: TGTGCCAGCAGGGTGGACAGTAACACTGAAGCTTTCTTT; CDR3 protein: CASRVDSNTEAFF; V gene: TRBV28; clone size: .; J gene: TRBJ1-1; D gene: .
CDR3 DNA: TGTGCCAGTCGGGCAGGGGGCGTTTTTGGCTACACCTTC; CDR3 protein: CASRAGGVFGYTF; V gene: TRBV19; clone size: .; J gene: TRBJ1-2; D gene: TRBD1
CDR3 DNA: TGTGCCAGCAGCTTATCATCACTAGCGGGGGCCCTCACAGATACGCAGTATTTT; CDR3 protein: CASSLSSLAGALTDTQYF; V gene: TRBV11-2; clone size: .; J gene: TRBJ2-3; D gene: TRBD2
CDR3 DNA: TGTGCCAGCAGCTTAGTACTGCCTGGAGCTGGAAACACCATATATTTT; CDR3 protein: CASSLVLPGAGNTIYF; V gene: TRBV11-2; clone size: .; J gene: TRBJ1-3; D gene: .
CDR3 DNA: TGTGCCAGCAGCTCGTTGTACGAGCAGTACTTC; CDR3 protein: CASSSLYEQYF; V gene: TRBV5-6; clone size: .; J gene: TRBJ2-7; D gene: .
CDR3 DNA: TGTGCCAGCAGCAAAGGAATTACGGGGAATCAGCCCCAGCATTTT; CDR3 protein: CASSKGITGNQPQHF; V gene: TRBV21-1; clone size: .; J gene: TRBJ1-5; D gene: .
CDR3 DNA: TGTGCCAGCAGAATTCAGTCGACCGGGGAGCTGTTTTTT; CDR3 protein: CASRIQSTGELFF; V gene: TRBV3-1/TRBV3-2; clone size: .; J gene: TRBJ2-2; D gene: .
CDR3 DNA: TGTGCCAGCAGTGTACAGGGGGGCACTGAAGCTTTCTTT; CDR3 protein: CASSVQGGTEAFF; V gene: TRBV2; clone size: few; J gene: TRBJ1-1; D gene: TRBD1
CDR3 DNA: TGTGCCAGCAGTCCGGGACTAGCGGGGGAGCGAAGGCCTTACAATGAGCAGTTCTTC; CDR3 protein: CASSPGLAGERRPYNEQFF; V gene: TRBV27; clone size: .; J gene: TRBJ2-1; D gene: TRBD2
CDR3 DNA: TGCAGCGTTGAAGGGACAGGGGGTTACGAGCAGTACTTC; CDR3 protein: CSVEGTGGYEQYF; V gene: TRBV29-1; clone size: .; J gene: TRBJ2-7; D gene: TRBD1
CDR3 DNA: TGTGCCAGCAGCACACTAGCGGACAGGTCAGGCCTCTATGGCTACACCTTC; CDR3 protein: CASSTLADRSGLYGYTF; V gene: TRBV11-2; clone size: .; J gene: TRBJ1-2; D gene: TRBD1
CDR3 DNA: TGTGCCAGCAGTTACTCCGGGACAGCCTCATACAATGAGCAGTTCTTC; CDR3 protein: CASSYSGTASYNEQFF; V gene: TRBV6-6; clone size: .; J gene: TRBJ2-1; D gene: TRBD1
CDR3 DNA: TGCGCCAGCAGCGGAGGACAGGGGTTAGGCACCGGGGAGCTGTTTTTT; CDR3 protein: CASSGGQGLGTGELFF; V gene: TRBV5-1; clone size: .; J gene: TRBJ2-2; D gene: TRBD1
CDR3 DNA: TGTGCCAGCAAGGACAGAAGCTACGAGCAGTACTTC; CDR3 protein: CASKDRSYEQYF; V gene: TRBV27; clone size: once; J gene: TRBJ2-7; D gene: .
CDR3 DNA: TGTGCCACCAGTGATGGAGGGGCTGGCGGCTACACCTTC; CDR3 protein: CATSDGGAGGYTF; V gene: TRBV24-1; clone size: .; J gene: TRBJ1-2; D gene: .
CDR3 DNA: TGTGCCCCTGTAGCCCGTATGGGCAGGGGTTCGAAGCCCCAGCATTTT; CDR3 protein: CAPVARMGRGSKPQHF; V gene: TRBV21-1; clone size: .; J gene: TRBJ1-5; D gene: .
CDR3 DNA: TGTGCCAGCAGCTTAGTCGCGGCTAGCGGGAGCTCCTACAATGAGCAGTTCTTC; CDR3 protein: CASSLVAASGSSYNEQFF; V gene: TRBV11-2; clone size: .; J gene: TRBJ2-1; D gene: TRBD2
CDR3 DNA: TGTGCCACCAGCAGCCCCGGGGGTCCGGGAAAACTGTTTTTT; CDR3 protein: CATSSPGGPGKLFF; V gene: TRBV15; clone size: .; J gene: TRBJ1-4; D gene: .
CDR3 DNA: TGTGCCAGCATCCCCGTCCGGGACAGGGGGGTGAAAGGGGCCAACGTCCTGACTTTC; CDR3 protein: CASIPVRDRGVKGANVLTF; V gene: TRBV6-2/TRBV6-3; clone size: .; J gene: TRBJ2-6; D gene: TRBD1
CDR3 DNA: TGTGCCAGCTCACCGCTGGGAGCGGGGGACTTCTACAATGAGCAGTTCTTC; CDR3 protein: CASSPLGAGDFYNEQFF; V gene: TRBV18; clone size: .; J gene: TRBJ2-1; D gene: TRBD2
CDR3 DNA: TGTGCCAGCAGCTTATTCACTGGTGTACGAGAGACCCAGTACTTC; CDR3 protein: CASSLFTGVRETQYF; V gene: TRBV7-4; clone size: .; J gene: TRBJ2-5; D gene: .
CDR3 DNA: TGTGCCAGCAGTTACTCTGTTGGGGCCGTCACCGGGGAGCTGTTTTTT; CDR3 protein: CASSYSVGAVTGELFF; V gene: TRBV6-5; clone size: .; J gene: TRBJ2-2; D gene: .
CDR3 DNA: TGTGCCAGCGGGGGCTCGGACAGGGGTAACTCTGAAGCTTTCTTT; CDR3 protein: CASGGSDRGNSEAFF; V gene: TRBV6-6; clone size: .; J gene: TRBJ1-1; D gene: TRBD1
CDR3 DNA: TGTGCCAGCAGCAACTGGGACAGGGTCTCCGAGCAGTACTTC; CDR3 protein: CASSNWDRVSEQYF; V gene: TRBV3-1/TRBV3-2; clone size: .; J gene: TRBJ2-7; D gene: TRBD1
CDR3 DNA: TGTGCCAGCAGATCACAGGGGGATGGGTATGGCTACACCTTC; CDR3 protein: CASRSQGDGYGYTF; V gene: TRBV6-5; clone size: few; J gene: TRBJ1-2; D gene: TRBD1
CDR3 DNA: TGTGCCAGCTCACCCCCTGGGGGGGCGGCTTTCTTT; CDR3 protein: CASSPPGGAAFF; V gene: TRBV18; clone size: .; J gene: TRBJ1-1; D gene: .
CDR3 DNA: TGTGCCAGCAGCTTAGCGGAAGGGGGCATCCGAAACACCATATATTTT; CDR3 protein: CASSLAEGGIRNTIYF; V gene: TRBV7-2; clone size: .; J gene: TRBJ1-3; D gene: TRBD1
CDR3 DNA: TGTGCCAGCTCACCAAGGGTGACAGAAAACTATGGCTACACCTTC; CDR3 protein: CASSPRVTENYGYTF; V gene: TRBV18; clone size: few; J gene: TRBJ1-2; D gene: .
CDR3 DNA: TGTGCCAGTAGTATAAGGGACACCTACACAGATACGCAGTATTTT; CDR3 protein: CASSIRDTYTDTQYF; V gene: TRBV19; clone size: .; J gene: TRBJ2-3; D gene: .
CDR3 DNA: TGTGCCAGCAGTTACAGGGGAGCAGCTTTCTTT; CDR3 protein: CASSYRGAAFF; V gene: TRBV12-3/TRBV12-4; clone size: .; J gene: TRBJ1-1; D gene: TRBD1
CDR3 DNA: TGTGCCAGCAGTTACTCCAGGGGGAGCTCCTACGAGCAGTACTTC; CDR3 protein: CASSYSRGSSYEQYF; V gene: TRBV6-5; clone size: .; J gene: TRBJ2-7; D gene: TRBD1
CDR3 DNA: TGTGCCAGCAGCTTAAGACAGGCTAATTCACCCCTCCACTTT; CDR3 protein: CASSLRQANSPLHF; V gene: TRBV7-9; clone size: few; J gene: TRBJ1-6; D gene: .
CDR3 DNA: TGTGCCAGCAGTTCCGGGATAACGGGTACTGAAGCTTTCTTT; CDR3 protein: CASSSGITGTEAFF; V gene: TRBV6-2/TRBV6-3; clone size: .; J gene: TRBJ1-1; D gene: .
CDR3 DNA: TGCAGCGTTGGGCAGGCTAGCACAGATACGCAGTATTTT; CDR3 protein: CSVGQASTDTQYF; V gene: TRBV29-1; clone size: .; J gene: TRBJ2-3; D gene: .
CDR3 DNA: TGTGCCAGCAGACCCGGGGGGACAGGGGGCTTGATGACTTTCTTT; CDR3 protein: CASRPGGTGGLMTFF; V gene: TRBV27; clone size: few; J gene: TRBJ1-1; D gene: TRBD1
CDR3 DNA: TGTGCCAGCAGTGGACCGGGACAGGGGAGGGACACTGAAGCTTTCTTT; CDR3 protein: CASSGPGQGRDTEAFF; V gene: TRBV6-6; clone size: .; J gene: TRBJ1-1; D gene: TRBD1
CDR3 DNA: TGTGCCAGCAGTTACGGGACAGACAGATATAGCAATCAGCCCCAGCATTTT; CDR3 protein: CASSYGTDRYSNQPQHF; V gene: TRBV6-2/TRBV6-3; clone size: .; J gene: TRBJ1-5; D gene: TRBD1
CDR3 DNA: TGTGCCAGCTGTCTAGGGGCTCAGCCCCAGCATTTT; CDR3 protein: CASCLGAQPQHF; V gene: TRBV6-5; clone size: .; J gene: TRBJ1-5; D gene: .
CDR3 DNA: TGTGCCTGGGCGGCAGGGAATTCTGAAAAACTGTTTTTT; CDR3 protein: CAWAAGNSEKLFF; V gene: TRBV30; clone size: .; J gene: TRBJ1-4; D gene: .
CDR3 DNA: TGCGCCAGCAGCGGACAGGGGGCTAATTATGGAAACACCATATATTTT; CDR3 protein: CASSGQGANYGNTIYF; V gene: TRBV5-1; clone size: .; J gene: TRBJ1-3; D gene: TRBD1
CDR3 DNA: TGTGCCACCTCCGGGACAGGGTACCAGCCCCAGCATTTT; CDR3 protein: CATSGTGYQPQHF; V gene: TRBV19; clone size: .; J gene: TRBJ1-5; D gene: TRBD1
CDR3 DNA: TGTGCCAGCAGCGAGGGGGCGAATGGAAACACCATATATTTT; CDR3 protein: CASSEGANGNTIYF; V gene: TRBV11-2; clone size: .; J gene: TRBJ1-3; D gene: TRBD1
CDR3 DNA: TGTGCCAGTAGGATGCTGGACAGAAACACCGGGGAGCTGTTTTTT; CDR3 protein: CASRMLDRNTGELFF; V gene: TRBV19; clone size: .; J gene: TRBJ2-2; D gene: .
CDR3 DNA: TGTGCCAGCAGCCGGACAGGGAGCAATCAGCCCCAGCATTTT; CDR3 protein: CASSRTGSNQPQHF; V gene: TRBV7-9; clone size: .; J gene: TRBJ1-5; D gene: TRBD1
CDR3 DNA: TGCGCCAGCAGTGAGTCGAGCGGGGATACAGTAAACACCTTC; CDR3 protein: CASSESSGDTVNTF; V gene: TRBV10-2; clone size: once; J gene: TRBJ1-2; D gene: .
CDR3 DNA: TGTGCCAGCAGCCAACAGGCGGGGTATAGCAATCAGCCCCAGCATTTT; CDR3 protein: CASSQQAGYSNQPQHF; V gene: TRBV5-6; clone size: few; J gene: TRBJ1-5; D gene: .
CDR3 DNA: TGTGCCAGCAGCTTACCTTCCGGCAATGAGCAGTTCTTC; CDR3 protein: CASSLPSGNEQFF; V gene: TRBV7-9; clone size: once; J gene: TRBJ2-1; D gene: .
CDR3 DNA: TGTGCCAGCAGCTGGCGGGCGGGGGAGAACACCGGGGAGCTGTTTTTT; CDR3 protein: CASSWRAGENTGELFF; V gene: TRBV11-2; clone size: .; J gene: TRBJ2-2; D gene: TRBD2
CDR3 DNA: TGCGCCAGCAGCTTAGGGGAGGCCGACGGCTACACCTTC; CDR3 protein: CASSLGEADGYTF; V gene: TRBV5-1; clone size: .; J gene: TRBJ1-2; D gene: .
CDR3 DNA: TGTGCCAGCAGCCGGGTGACTGAAGCTTTCTTT; CDR3 protein: CASSRVTEAFF; V gene: TRBV11-1; clone size: few; J gene: TRBJ1-1; D gene: .
CDR3 DNA: TGTGCCATCAGTGTAGGGGGGACAGTCTACGAGCAGTACTTC; CDR3 protein: CAISVGGTVYEQYF; V gene: TRBV10-3; clone size: .; J gene: TRBJ2-7; D gene: .
CDR3 DNA: TGTGCCAGTAGCCCACAGGGATACCAGCCCCAGCATTTT; CDR3 protein: CASSPQGYQPQHF; V gene: TRBV19; clone size: .; J gene: TRBJ1-5; D gene: .
CDR3 DNA: TGTGCCAGCAGCTTCAGGAATGAGCAGTTCTTC; CDR3 protein: CASSFRNEQFF; V gene: TRBV11-2; clone size: .; J gene: TRBJ2-1; D gene: .
CDR3 DNA: TGTGCCAGCAGCTTCGACAGGGAAAGTCAGCCCCAGCATTTT; CDR3 protein: CASSFDRESQPQHF; V gene: TRBV7-9; clone size: .; J gene: TRBJ1-5; D gene: TRBD1